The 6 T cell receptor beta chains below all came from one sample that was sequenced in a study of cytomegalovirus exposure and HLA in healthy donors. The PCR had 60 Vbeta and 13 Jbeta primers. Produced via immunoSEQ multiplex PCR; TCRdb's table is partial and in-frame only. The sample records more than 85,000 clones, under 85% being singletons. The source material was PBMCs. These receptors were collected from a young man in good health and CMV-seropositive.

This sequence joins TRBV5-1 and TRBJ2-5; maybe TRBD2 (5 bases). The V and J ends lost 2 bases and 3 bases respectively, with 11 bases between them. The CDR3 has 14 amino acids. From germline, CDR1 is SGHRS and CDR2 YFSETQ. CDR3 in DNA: TGCGCCAGCAGCTTAGAGGGAGAAGAAGAGACCCAGTACTTC. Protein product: CASSLEGEEETQYF.

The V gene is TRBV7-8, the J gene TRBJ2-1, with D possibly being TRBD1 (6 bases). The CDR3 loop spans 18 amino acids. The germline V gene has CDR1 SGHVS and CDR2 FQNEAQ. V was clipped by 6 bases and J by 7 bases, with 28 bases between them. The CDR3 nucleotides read TGTGCCAGCAGTTGGGGGCCCAGGGGTCCTCGCATCTCTAATGAGCAGTTCTTC. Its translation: CASSWGPRGPRISNEQFF. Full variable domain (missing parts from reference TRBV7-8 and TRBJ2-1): GAGVSQSPRYKVAKRGQDVALRCDPISGHVSLFWYQQALGQGPEFLTYFQNEAQLDKSGLPSDRFFAERPEGSVSTLKIQRTQQEDSAVYLCASSWGPRGPRISNEQFFGPGTRLTVL.

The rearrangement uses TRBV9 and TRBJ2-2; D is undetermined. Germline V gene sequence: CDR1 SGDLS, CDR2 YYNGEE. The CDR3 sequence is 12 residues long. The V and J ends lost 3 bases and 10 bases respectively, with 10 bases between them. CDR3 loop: CASSAPRLELFF. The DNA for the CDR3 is TGTGCCAGCAGCGCCCCTCGACTGGAGCTGTTTTTT.

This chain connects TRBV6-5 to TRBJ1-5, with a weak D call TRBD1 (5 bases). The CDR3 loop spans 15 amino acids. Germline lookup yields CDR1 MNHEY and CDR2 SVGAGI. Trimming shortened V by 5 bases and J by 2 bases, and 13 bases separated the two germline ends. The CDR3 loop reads CASSGGWSGNQPQHF. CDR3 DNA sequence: TGTGCCAGCAGTGGGGGGTGGAGTGGCAATCAGCCCCAGCATTTT.

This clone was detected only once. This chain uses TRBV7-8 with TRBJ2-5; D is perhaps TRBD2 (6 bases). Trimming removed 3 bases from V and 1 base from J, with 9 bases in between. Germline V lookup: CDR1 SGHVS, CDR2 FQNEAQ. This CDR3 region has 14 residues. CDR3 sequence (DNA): TGTGCCAGCAGCTTCCGGGACTTCCAAGAGACCCAGTACTTC. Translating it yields CASSFRDFQETQYF. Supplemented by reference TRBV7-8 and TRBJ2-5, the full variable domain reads GAGVSQSPRYKVAKRGQDVALRCDPISGHVSLFWYQQALGQGPEFLTYFQNEAQLDKSGLPSDRFFAERPEGSVSTLKIQRTQQEDSAVYLCASSFRDFQETQYFGPGTRLLVL.

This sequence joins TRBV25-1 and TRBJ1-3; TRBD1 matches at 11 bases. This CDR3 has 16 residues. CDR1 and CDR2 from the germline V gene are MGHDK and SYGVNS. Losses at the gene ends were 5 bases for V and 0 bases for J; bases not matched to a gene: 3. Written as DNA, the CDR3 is TGTGCCAGCAGTCTGGGGACAGGGGGCTCTGGAAACACCATATATTTT. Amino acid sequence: CASSLGTGGSGNTIYF.